The rows below give T cell receptor beta chains drawn from one sample of a study of T cells after yellow fever vaccination. TCRdb redid the calling of the 5' RACE reads with MiXCR, one entry per CDR3 protein. The sample includes approximately 610,000 distinct CDR3 sequences, about a sixth seen only once; the top ten take roughly a sixth. The sample here was PBMCs, taken roughly 5 days after the first yellow fever vaccination. These TCRs come from a man in his late teens or twenties who received the YFV17D yellow fever vaccine. Both conserved end residues are part of each CDR3. The D gene is left open where the match is weak. Size is stated for part of the rows, as once, few or many counts, or as a class when the clone is expanded.

TRBJ1-4,TRBV6-1,NA,TRBD1,CPSAKGGRNEKLFF,TGTCCCAGCGCGAAAGGGGGCCGCAATGAAAAACTGTTTTTT
TRBJ1-6,TRBV21-1,few,NA,CASSSKVYCSPLHF,TGTGCCAGCAGCAGCAAAGTATATTGTTCACCCCTCCACTTT
TRBJ2-5,TRBV5-1,few,TRBD2,CASSRTSSQETQYF,TGCGCCAGCAGTCGGACTAGTTCCCAAGAGACCCAGTACTTC
TRBJ2-2,TRBV20-1,few,TRBD2,CSARGLAGYTGELFF,TGCAGTGCTAGAGGGCTAGCGGGTTACACCGGGGAGCTGTTTTTT
TRBJ2-3,TRBV4-2,NA,NA,CASSQDFLAETTDTQYF,TGTGCCAGCAGCCAAGACTTCCTAGCCGAAACCACAGATACGCAGTATTTT
TRBJ1-2,TRBV7-9,few,TRBD1,CASSSGTEGYTF,TGTGCCAGCAGTTCCGGGACAGAAGGCTACACCTTC
TRBJ2-7,TRBV12-3/TRBV12-4,few,TRBD1,CASRRTGAYYEQYF,TGTGCCAGCAGAAGGACAGGGGCCTACTACGAGCAGTACTTC
TRBJ2-2,TRBV2,NA,TRBD2,CASERGWTSGNEGELFF,TGTGCCAGCGAGAGGGGGTGGACTAGCGGGAATGAGGGGGAGCTGTTTTTT
TRBJ2-1,TRBV7-9,NA,NA,CASSPGAMNEQFF,TGTGCCAGCAGCCCGGGGGCCATGAATGAGCAGTTCTTC
TRBJ1-2,TRBV7-2,few,NA,CASSSFQGGYGYTF,TGTGCCAGCAGCTCATTCCAGGGCGGCTATGGCTACACCTTC
TRBJ1-4,TRBV18,NA,TRBD1,CASSLAQTGFGEKLFF,TGTGCCAGCTCACTCGCCCAGACAGGGTTCGGTGAAAAACTGTTTTTT
TRBJ2-3,TRBV7-9,NA,NA,CASSLISVTDTQYF,TGTGCCAGCAGCTTAATTAGCGTAACAGATACGCAGTATTTT
TRBJ2-7,TRBV4-3,NA,TRBD1,CASSQDLGQLKEQYF,TGCGCCAGCAGCCAAGATCTGGGACAGTTAAAAGAGCAGTACTTC
TRBJ2-1,TRBV5-1,few,TRBD1,CASSLGTGEVNEQFF,TGCGCCAGCAGCTTGGGGACAGGGGAAGTCAATGAGCAGTTCTTC
TRBJ2-2,TRBV6-1,NA,TRBD1,CASSPMTGLGNTGELFF,TGTGCCAGCAGCCCAATGACAGGGCTCGGGAACACCGGGGAGCTGTTTTTT
TRBJ1-1,TRBV29-1,few,NA,CSVQGSWTEAFF,TGCAGCGTTCAGGGTTCATGGACTGAAGCTTTCTTT
TRBJ2-2,TRBV19,NA,NA,CASSISGLGAGELFF,TGTGCCAGTAGTATCTCGGGCCTGGGTGCCGGGGAGCTGTTTTTT
TRBJ1-6,TRBV2,NA,NA,CASQPGPGNSPLHF,TGTGCCAGCCAGCCTGGGCCGGGAAATTCACCCCTCCACTTT
TRBJ1-1,TRBV5-4,NA,NA,CASHWVNMNTEAFF,TGTGCCAGCCACTGGGTTAACATGAACACTGAAGCTTTCTTT
TRBJ2-2,TRBV30,NA,NA,CAWSVLTVTGELFF,TGTGCCTGGAGTGTCTTGACAGTCACCGGGGAGCTGTTTTTT
TRBJ1-1,TRBV29-1,NA,NA,CSVGGTVNTEAFF,TGCAGCGTTGGTGGGACCGTGAACACTGAAGCTTTCTTT
TRBJ2-2,TRBV5-4,many,NA,CASSLTGTNTGELFF,TGTGCCAGCAGCTTGACAGGGACGAACACCGGGGAGCTGTTTTTT
TRBJ2-1,TRBV15,NA,TRBD1,CATSNLGQGPNEQFF,TGTGCCACCAGCAATTTGGGACAGGGTCCCAATGAGCAGTTCTTC
TRBJ2-5,TRBV12-3/TRBV12-4,few,NA,CASSQGGIPQTQYF,TGTGCCAGCAGCCAGGGGGGGATCCCCCAGACCCAGTACTTC
TRBJ2-3,TRBV11-2,many,NA,CASSSIDSTDTQYF,TGTGCCAGCAGCTCGATAGACAGCACAGATACGCAGTATTTT
TRBJ2-7,TRBV7-8,NA,NA,CASSLGQTINYEQYF,TGTGCCAGCAGCTTGGGGCAGACTATAAATTACGAGCAGTACTTC
TRBJ2-5,TRBV5-5,NA,NA,CASSYGVVAPQETQYF,TGTGCCAGCAGCTACGGAGTAGTAGCGCCACAAGAGACCCAGTACTTC
TRBJ1-2,TRBV3-1,NA,NA,CASSQASGVANGYTF,TGTGCCAGCAGCCAAGCATCCGGGGTTGCTAATGGCTACACCTTC
TRBJ2-3,TRBV5-4,few,TRBD2,CASSLKLAGGQSTDTQYF,TGTGCCAGCAGCTTGAAGCTAGCGGGGGGGCAAAGCACAGATACGCAGTATTTT
TRBJ2-7,TRBV27,few,NA,CASSWQGSYEQYF,TGTGCCAGCAGTTGGCAGGGGTCGTACGAGCAGTACTTC
TRBJ2-3,TRBV12-3/TRBV12-4,NA,NA,CASSFNEGVTDTQYF,TGTGCCAGCAGTTTTAACGAGGGGGTCACAGATACGCAGTATTTT
TRBJ1-6,TRBV28,few,TRBD1,CASSLSGTDNSPLHF,TGTGCCAGCAGTTTAAGCGGGACAGATAATTCACCCCTCCACTTT
TRBJ2-5,TRBV24-1,few,TRBD2,CATSGHLGASGGQETQYF,TGTGCCACCAGTGGCCACCTTGGCGCTAGCGGGGGGCAAGAGACCCAGTACTTC
TRBJ2-4,TRBV6-5,NA,NA,CASSYSGRNIQYF,TGTGCCAGCAGTTACTCGGGCAGAAACATTCAGTACTTC
TRBJ1-1,TRBV3-1,NA,NA,CASSQSDTNTEAFF,TGTGCCAGCAGCCAATCGGACACGAACACTGAAGCTTTCTTT
TRBJ2-3,TRBV3-1,NA,NA,CASSQDVCDGTDTQYF,TGTGCCAGCAGCCAAGATGTATGCGACGGCACAGATACGCAGTATTTT
TRBJ1-4,TRBV6-5,NA,NA,CASSYSRRREKLFF,TGTGCCAGCAGTTACTCCCGGCGTAGGGAAAAACTGTTTTTT